Below, 17 T cell receptor beta chains from the same sample are listed, as sequenced in a study of siplizumab effects on memory and regulatory T cells. Generated by immunoSEQ multiplex PCR, the TCRdb table keeps only in-frame clones and is missing some. The sample shows some 100,000 clones, around 93% of them seen only once. Sequencing was performed on non-Treg CD4+ T cells sorted from blood. These receptors originate from a human donor in good health.

The J gene is TRBJ1-3, the V gene TRBV28, with 7 bases identical to TRBD1. CDR3 length equals 17 residues. Losses at the gene ends were 5 bases for V and 4 bases for J; bases not matched to a gene: 14. The V gene's germline CDR1 is MDHEN and CDR2 SYDVKM. Here the CDR3 DNA reads TGTGCCAGCAGTCGGCCTTCGACAGGGCGGCCCGGAAACACCATATATTTT. It translates to CASSRPSTGRPGNTIYF. The whole variable domain, filled in from reference TRBV28 and TRBJ1-3, reads DVKVTQSSRYLVKRTGEKVFLECVQDMDHENMFWYRQDPGLGLRLIYFSYDVKMKEKGDIPEGYSVSREKKERFSLILESASTNQTSMYLCASSRPSTGRPGNTIYFGEGSWLTVV.

The table lists this clone with a count of one. The chain is built from TRBV2 and TRBJ1-1; D is uncertain. V was clipped by 3 bases and J by 4 bases, with 15 bases between them. The CDR3 has 15 amino acids. Germline values: CDR1 SNHLY, CDR2 FYNNEI. The DNA of the CDR3 is TGTGCCAGCAGTGAGGGGTCCCTCCGGCTCACTGAAGCTTTCTTT. Its protein is CASSEGSLRLTEAFF. Supplemented by reference TRBV2 and TRBJ1-1, the full variable domain reads EPEVTQTPSHQVTQMGQEVILRCVPISNHLYFYWYRQILGQKVEFLVSFYNNEISEKSEIFDDQFSVERPDGSNFTLKIRSTKLEDSAMYFCASSEGSLRLTEAFFGQGTRLTVV.

The chain joins TRBV7-8 to TRBJ1-2; 8 nucleotides align to TRBD1. V lost 5 bases and J lost 9; bases outside the gene matches: 8. Per germline, CDR1 SGHVS and CDR2 FQNEAQ. The length of the CDR3 is 13 residues. The CDR3 is CASSPTGEESYTF. The CDR3 DNA reads as TGTGCCAGCAGCCCGACAGGGGAGGAAAGCTACACCTTC.

V gene TRBV12-5 combines with J gene TRBJ2-3; 8 bases agree with TRBD2. The CDR3 is 17 amino acids. J gave up 4 bases and V 2 bases, and 11 bases lay outside the gene matches. CDR1 LGHNT and CDR2 FRNRAP come from the germline V gene. Here the CDR3 DNA reads TGTGCTAGTGGTTTGACATCGAGCGGGAGATCGTCAGATACGCAGTATTTT. Its protein is CASGLTSSGRSSDTQYF.

CDR3 nucleotide sequence: TGTGCCAGCAGCGTAGCTCGGGGGGATACGCAGTATTTT. This codes for CASSVARGDTQYF. The chain recombines TRBV9 with TRBJ2-3; TRBD2 might be the D (6 bases). The CDR3 is 13 amino acids. V gave up 0 bases and J gave up 6 bases, with 8 bases separating them. Per the germline V gene, CDR1 is SGDLS and CDR2 is YYNGEE.

The chain links TRBV6-6 to TRBJ1-1, with D possibly being TRBD1 (6 bases). CDR1 and CDR2 (germline): MNHNY, SVGAGI (reference sequence). The CDR3 sequence is 14 residues long. V dropped 6 bases and J dropped 7 bases, with 18 bases sitting between them. The CDR3: CASRRTGTVSEAFF. The CDR3 DNA is TGTGCCAGCAGGCGCACAGGGACGGTCAGTGAAGCTTTCTTT.

The gene calls are TRBV6-1 and TRBJ1-2, with D hard to call. Germline loops: CDR1 MNHNS, CDR2 SASEGT. The germline V and J ends were trimmed by 4 bases and 2 bases, with 11 bases remaining between them. This CDR3 is 14 amino acids long. The CDR3 DNA follows: TGTGCCAGCAGTGCATTAAGCCAGAACTATGGCTACACCTTC. Its translation is CASSALSQNYGYTF.

This chain joins TRBV5-1 and TRBJ2-4; either TRBD1 or TRBD2 may supply D (5 bases each). The CDR3 runs 17 residues. Trimming pared 4 bases from V and 0 bases from J, leaving 17 bases between. The germline gives CDR1 SGHRS, CDR2 YFSETQ. CDR3 in amino acids: CASSVGDAGLAKNIQYF. CDR3 nucleotide sequence: TGCGCCAGCAGCGTGGGGGATGCAGGTTTAGCCAAAAACATTCAGTACTTC.

The rearrangement joins TRBV7-3 to TRBJ2-3; D gene uncertain. Deletions cut 3 bases from V and 0 bases from J, with 7 bases between. This CDR3 spans 14 amino acids. Germline CDR1 is SGHTA and CDR2 is FQGTGA. This CDR3 is CASSFGSSTDTQYF. Written as DNA, the CDR3 is TGTGCCAGCAGCTTTGGATCTAGCACAGATACGCAGTATTTT.

The V call is TRBV5-1, the J call TRBJ2-7; 12 nucleotides agree with TRBD2. Germline V lookup: CDR1 SGHRS, CDR2 YFSETQ. The ends lost 3 bases at V and 4 bases at J; junction bases unmatched: 8. The CDR3 is made up of 16 amino acids. CDR3 nucleotides: TGCGCCAGCAGCTCCGAGACTAGCGGGAGAGGATACGAGCAGTACTTC. Amino acid sequence: CASSSETSGRGYEQYF.

This chain connects TRBV10-2 to TRBJ1-5, with TRBD1 as a possible D gene (5 bases). Trimming left V 8 bases short and J 3 bases short, with 14 bases between. Germline V gene sequence: CDR1 WSHSY, CDR2 SAAADI. The CDR3 extends over 14 amino acids. In DNA form, the CDR3 reads TGCGCCAGCGGTCAGGGAACGCTCAATCAGCCCCAGCATTTT. Its protein is CASGQGTLNQPQHF.

The chain recombines TRBV5-5 with TRBJ2-1; D is undetermined. The CDR3 is 15 amino acids. Trimming removed 2 bases at V and 5 bases at J, with 14 bases between. Germline CDR1 is SGHKS and CDR2 is YYEKEE (reference sequence). The CDR3 sequence: CASSFGQLVNNEQFF. The CDR3 DNA is TGTGCCAGCAGCTTTGGGCAGTTGGTAAACAATGAGCAGTTCTTC.

This clone was recorded only once. This rearrangement joins TRBV19 to TRBJ2-2, with TRBD2 identical over 15 bases. Trimming removed 6 bases from V and 9 bases from J; junction bases left unmatched: 11. The CDR3 length is 17 residues. Germline V gene lookup returns CDR1 LNHDA and CDR2 SQIVND (reference sequence). CDR3 in amino acids: CASSHRGLAGGSWELFF. CDR3 DNA: TGTGCCAGTAGCCATCGGGGACTAGCGGGAGGTTCTTGGGAGCTGTTTTTT.

The rearrangement joins TRBV4-1 to TRBJ1-1; D is perhaps TRBD1 (6 bases). This CDR3 contains 17 residues. Germline V lookup: CDR1 MGHRA, CDR2 YSYEKL. With 1 base removed from V and 8 bases from J, the gap between germline ends came to 23 bases. The DNA for the CDR3 is TGCGCCAGCAGCCAAGGGTTCGGGGGCTCGTCGATTTTCGAAGCTTTCTTT. The encoded protein is CASSQGFGGSSIFEAFF.

The V call is TRBV28, the J call TRBJ2-1; no reliable D call. CDR3 length: 13 amino acids. V dropped 2 bases and J dropped 14 bases, with 16 bases sitting between them. Germline loops: CDR1 MDHEN, CDR2 SYDVKM. This CDR3 reads CASSLRRTGLEFF. The CDR3 DNA follows: TGTGCCAGCAGTTTAAGAAGGACGGGTCTAGAGTTCTTC.

In this sample, this clone turned up a few times. This chain joins TRBV19 and TRBJ2-1, with 7 bases lining up with TRBD2. Germline V lookup: CDR1 LNHDA, CDR2 SQIVND (reference sequence). V lost 6 bases to trimming and J lost 15 bases; unmatched junction nucleotides: 17. The CDR3 consists of 14 residues. DNA of the CDR3: TGTGCCAGTAGGGGGCAGCGGGGCTCCCACGTACTGTTCTTC. It specifies CASRGQRGSHVLFF.

The V and J genes are TRBV19 and TRBJ2-3, with TRBD2 as a possible D gene (6 bases). Germline CDR1 LNHDA, CDR2 SQIVND (reference sequence). Between the trimmed V and J ends, which lost 6 bases and 3 bases, there was a span of 13 bases. The CDR3 totals 14 residues. The CDR3 spells CASRGFGGTDTQYF. In DNA form, the CDR3 reads TGTGCCAGTAGGGGTTTCGGGGGAACAGATACGCAGTATTTT.